This T cell receptor beta chain was captured in a study of blood T cell repertoires in COVID-19. CDR3 length equals 15 residues. In germline, CDR1 is LGHDT, CDR2 YNNKEL (reference sequence). After removal of 0 bases from V and 4 bases from J, the junction contained 0 bases not matched to a gene. Some clones are missing from TCRdb's copy, which holds only in-frame ones; the method was immunoSEQ multiplex PCR. The sample carries about 160,000 clones, just under 90% recorded once. V usage is TRBV3-1 (or the pseudogene TRBV3-2) and J usage is TRBJ2-1; 10 nucleotides agree with TRBD2. What was sequenced was peripheral blood. This clonotype was obtained from a woman in her 70s with COVID-19, enrolled during active disease. Here the CDR3 reads CASSQDSGGYNEQFF. The CDR3 nucleotides are TGTGCCAGCAGCCAAGATAGCGGGGGGTACAATGAGCAGTTCTTC.